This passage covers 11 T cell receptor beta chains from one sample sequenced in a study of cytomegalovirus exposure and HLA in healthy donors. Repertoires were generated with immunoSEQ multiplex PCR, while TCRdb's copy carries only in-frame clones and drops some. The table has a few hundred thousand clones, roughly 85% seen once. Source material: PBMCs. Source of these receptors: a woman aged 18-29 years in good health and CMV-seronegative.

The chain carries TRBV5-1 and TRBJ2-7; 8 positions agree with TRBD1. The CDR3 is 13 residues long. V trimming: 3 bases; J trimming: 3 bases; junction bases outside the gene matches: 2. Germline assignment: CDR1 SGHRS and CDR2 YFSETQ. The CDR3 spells CASSWDRIYEQYF. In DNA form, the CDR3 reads TGCGCCAGCAGCTGGGACAGGATCTACGAGCAGTACTTC.

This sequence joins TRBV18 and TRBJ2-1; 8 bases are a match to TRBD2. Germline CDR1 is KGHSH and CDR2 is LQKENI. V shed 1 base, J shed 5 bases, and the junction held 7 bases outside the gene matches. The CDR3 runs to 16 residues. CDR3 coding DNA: TGTGCCAGCTCACCACTGCAGCGGGAGATTAACAATGAGCAGTTCTTC. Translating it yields CASSPLQREINNEQFF.

The CDR3 sequence is CASSRGASGTGNQPQHF. CDR3 coding DNA: TGTGCCAGCAGCCGAGGAGCTTCTGGGACAGGGAACCAGCCCCAGCATTTT. The gene calls are TRBV7-9 and TRBJ1-5, with TRBD1 identical over 9 bases. The CDR3 runs to 17 residues. The germline V gene has CDR1 SEHNR and CDR2 FQNEAQ (reference sequence). Trimming took 5 bases from V and 7 from J; bases not matched to a gene: 15.

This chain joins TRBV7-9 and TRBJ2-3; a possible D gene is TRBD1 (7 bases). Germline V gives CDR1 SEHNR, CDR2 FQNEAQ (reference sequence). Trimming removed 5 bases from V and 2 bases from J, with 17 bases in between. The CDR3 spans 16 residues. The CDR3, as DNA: TGTGCCAGCAGCCCAGGGGGGAGTAAGGTCACAGATACGCAGTATTTT. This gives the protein CASSPGGSKVTDTQYF.

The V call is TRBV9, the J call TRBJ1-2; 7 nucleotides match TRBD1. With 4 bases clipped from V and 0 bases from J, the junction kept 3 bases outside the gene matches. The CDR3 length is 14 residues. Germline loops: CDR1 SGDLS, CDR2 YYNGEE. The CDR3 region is CASSQGQPNYGYTF. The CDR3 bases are TGTGCCAGCAGCCAGGGACAGCCTAACTATGGCTACACCTTC.

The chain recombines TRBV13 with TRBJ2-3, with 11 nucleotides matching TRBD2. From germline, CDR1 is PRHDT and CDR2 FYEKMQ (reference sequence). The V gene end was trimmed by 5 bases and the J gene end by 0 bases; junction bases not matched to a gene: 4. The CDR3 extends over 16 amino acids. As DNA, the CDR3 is TGTGCCAGCAGCGCCCGGACTAGCGGGAGCACAGATACGCAGTATTTT. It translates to CASSARTSGSTDTQYF.

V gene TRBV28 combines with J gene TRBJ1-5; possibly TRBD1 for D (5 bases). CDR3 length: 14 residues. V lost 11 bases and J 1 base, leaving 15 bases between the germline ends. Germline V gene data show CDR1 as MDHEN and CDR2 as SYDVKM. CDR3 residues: CAAGGEASNQPQHF. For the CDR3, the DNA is TGTGCCGCCGGGGGAGAGGCCAGCAATCAGCCCCAGCATTTT.

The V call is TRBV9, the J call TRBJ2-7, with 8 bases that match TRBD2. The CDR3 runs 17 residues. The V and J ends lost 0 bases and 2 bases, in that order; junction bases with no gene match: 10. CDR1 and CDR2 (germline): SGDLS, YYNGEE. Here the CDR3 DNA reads TGTGCCAGCAGCGTAGGAGTTGGGACCGGGAGGGCCTACGAGCAGTACTTC. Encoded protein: CASSVGVGTGRAYEQYF.

Written as DNA, the CDR3 is TGTGCCAGCAGTCGCGGACAGGTGTGGGGTCGCGATAGCAATCAGCCCCAGCATTTT. This gives the protein CASSRGQVWGRDSNQPQHF. This chain joins TRBV28 and TRBJ1-5; 7 bases are shared with TRBD1. Germline CDR1 and CDR2: MDHEN and SYDVKM. The CDR3 covers 19 residues. The ends lost 5 bases at V and 0 bases at J; junction bases unmatched: 16.

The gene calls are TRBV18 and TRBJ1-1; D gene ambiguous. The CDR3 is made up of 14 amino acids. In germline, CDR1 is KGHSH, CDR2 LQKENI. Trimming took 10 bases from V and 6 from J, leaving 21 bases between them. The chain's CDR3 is CATVKVHRRPEAFF. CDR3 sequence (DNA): TGTGCCACCGTGAAAGTACATAGGAGACCTGAAGCTTTCTTT.

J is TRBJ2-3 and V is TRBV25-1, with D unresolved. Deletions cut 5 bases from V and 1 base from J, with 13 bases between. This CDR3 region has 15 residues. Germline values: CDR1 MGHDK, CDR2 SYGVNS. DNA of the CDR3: TGTGCCAGCAGTCGGCTAGAGTTTGGCACAGATACGCAGTATTTT. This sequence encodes CASSRLEFGTDTQYF.